A selection of T cell receptor beta chains follows, all from one sample in a study of radiotherapy plus CTLA-4 blockade in lung cancer. Data came from immunoSEQ multiplex PCR; TCRdb stores just in-frame clones and leaves some out. The data show some 50,000 clones, roughly 76% seen once. Sequences were derived from peripheral blood, sampled from a patient treated with radiotherapy plus ipilimumab. These receptors all come from a human donor with non-small cell lung cancer who had stable disease on radiotherapy plus ipilimumab. Each CDR3 is given with its conserved first and last residue. A D gene is named only where the DNA matches it firmly. The size field is filled for only some rows; it gives once, few, many or a size class.

CDR3 protein | CDR3 DNA | V gene | clone size | J gene | D gene
CASSVSSAAAQFF | TGTGCCAGCAGCGTAAGCTCGGCAGCGGCCCAGTTCTTC | TRBV7-8 | - | TRBJ2-1 | -
CASSLRTSFLGNTIYF | TGTGCCAGCAGCCTCCGGACCTCATTCCTTGGAAACACCATATATTTT | TRBV5-6 | - | TRBJ1-3 | -
CASSLKGDLSPLHF | TGCGCCAGCAGCTTGAAAGGGGATCTCTCACCCCTCCACTTT | TRBV5-1 | - | TRBJ1-6 | -
CASSPSTSGLNEKLFF | TGTGCCAGCAGCCCATCGACCTCCGGCCTTAATGAAAAACTGTTTTTT | TRBV4-2 | - | TRBJ1-4 | -
CASSESLYGELFF | TGTGCCAGCAGTGAAAGTCTCTACGGGGAGCTGTTTTTT | TRBV2 | - | TRBJ2-2 | -
CASSLSSYNEQFF | TGTGCCAGCAGCCTTAGCTCCTACAATGAGCAGTTCTTC | TRBV7-6 | - | TRBJ2-1 | -
CASSLGGSNSANYNEQFF | TGTGCCAGCAGCTTAGGAGGGTCCAATTCGGCGAACTACAATGAGCAGTTCTTC | TRBV11-2 | once | TRBJ2-1 | -
CASSSWQGASNEQFF | TGTGCCAGCAGCTCCTGGCAGGGGGCGTCCAATGAGCAGTTCTTC | TRBV5-5 | - | TRBJ2-1 | TRBD1
CASSEPGQGVDEQFF | TGTGCCAGCAGTGAGCCTGGACAGGGGGTCGATGAGCAGTTCTTC | TRBV6-1 | - | TRBJ2-1 | TRBD1
CAIDDPGTSRTGELFF | TGTGCCATCGATGACCCCGGGACTAGCAGGACCGGGGAGCTGTTTTTT | TRBV28 | - | TRBJ2-2 | TRBD2